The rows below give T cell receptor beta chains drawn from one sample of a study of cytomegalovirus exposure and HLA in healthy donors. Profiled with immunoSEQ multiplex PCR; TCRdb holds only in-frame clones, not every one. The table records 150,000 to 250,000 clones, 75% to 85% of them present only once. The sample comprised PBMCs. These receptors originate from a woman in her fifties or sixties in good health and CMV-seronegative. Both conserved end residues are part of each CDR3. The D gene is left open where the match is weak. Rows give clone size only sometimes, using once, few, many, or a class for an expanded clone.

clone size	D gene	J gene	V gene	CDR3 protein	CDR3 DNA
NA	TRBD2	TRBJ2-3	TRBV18	CASSPPLAGGSDTQYF	TGTGCCAGCTCACCACCCCTAGCGGGGGGCTCAGATACGCAGTATTTT
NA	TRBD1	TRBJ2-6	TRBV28	CASQGRGSSGANVLTF	TGTGCCAGCCAGGGCAGGGGGAGCTCTGGGGCCAACGTCCTGACTTTC
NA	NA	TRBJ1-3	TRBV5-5	CASSSSDFSGNTIYF	TGTGCCAGCAGCTCATCGGACTTCTCTGGAAACACCATATATTTT
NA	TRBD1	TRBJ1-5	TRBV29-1	CSVADRGSYSNQPQHF	TGCAGCGTTGCGGACAGGGGATCATATAGCAATCAGCCCCAGCATTTT
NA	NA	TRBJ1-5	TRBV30	CAWSLWTVDQPQHF	TGTGCCTGGAGCCTTTGGACAGTGGATCAGCCCCAGCATTTT
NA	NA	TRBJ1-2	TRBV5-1	CASKADANYGYIF	TGCGCCAGCAAGGCCGATGCTAACTATGGCTACATCTTC
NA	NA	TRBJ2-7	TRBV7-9	CSSSPPDGRSYEQYF	TGTTCCAGCAGTCCCCCCGACGGGAGAAGTTACGAGCAGTACTTC
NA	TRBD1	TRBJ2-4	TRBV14	CASSHTGGRGNIQYF	TGTGCCAGCAGCCATACAGGGGGCCGGGGGAACATTCAGTACTTC
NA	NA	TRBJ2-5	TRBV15	CATSRDTGQETQYF	TGTGCCACCAGCAGAGATACAGGCCAAGAGACCCAGTACTTC
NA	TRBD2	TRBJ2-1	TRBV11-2	CASSLAAGGAYNEQFF	TGTGCCAGCAGCTTAGCAGCGGGAGGGGCCTACAATGAGCAGTTCTTC
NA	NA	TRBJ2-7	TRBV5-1	CASSYKQGNSSYEQYF	TGCGCCAGCAGCTACAAACAGGGTAATAGCTCCTACGAGCAGTACTTC
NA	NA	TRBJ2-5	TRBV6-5	CASSYLRRETQYF	TGTGCCAGCAGTTACCTCCGGCGGGAGACCCAGTACTTC
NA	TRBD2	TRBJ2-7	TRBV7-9	CSSSLRTGTSGRSAYEQYF	TGTTCCAGCAGCTTAAGGACCGGGACTAGCGGGAGGTCGGCCTACGAGCAGTACTTC
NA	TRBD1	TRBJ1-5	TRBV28	CASSLNLGQGINQPQHF	TGTGCCAGCAGTCTCAACTTGGGACAGGGGATCAATCAGCCCCAGCATTTT
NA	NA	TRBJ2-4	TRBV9	CASRVDSKLAKNIQYF	TGTGCCAGCAGAGTAGACAGCAAACTAGCCAAAAACATTCAGTACTTC
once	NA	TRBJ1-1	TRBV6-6	CASSSGGGAFF	TGTGCCAGCAGTTCGGGGGGGGGAGCTTTCTTT
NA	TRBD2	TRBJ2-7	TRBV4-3	CASSQDALARTYEQYF	TGCGCCAGCAGCCAAGATGCACTAGCGAGGACCTACGAGCAGTACTTC
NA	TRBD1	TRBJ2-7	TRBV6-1	CASSERGQVSSYEQYF	TGTGCCAGCAGTGAAAGGGGACAGGTGAGCTCCTACGAGCAGTACTTC
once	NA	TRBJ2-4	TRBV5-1	CASRSGRLQYF	TGCGCCAGCAGATCAGGGAGGCTTCAGTACTTC
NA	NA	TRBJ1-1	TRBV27	CASREGGGTEAFF	TGTGCCAGCAGGGAGGGTGGGGGCACTGAAGCTTTCTTT
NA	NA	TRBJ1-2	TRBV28	CASRLAGGYTF	TGTGCCAGCAGGCTAGCGGGTGGCTACACCTTC
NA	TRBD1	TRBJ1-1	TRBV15	CATSGLPGQGNTEAFF	TGTGCCACCAGCGGCTTACCGGGACAGGGTAACACTGAAGCTTTCTTT
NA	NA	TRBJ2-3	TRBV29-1	CSARRGNGQNTQYF	TGCAGCGCTAGACGGGGAAACGGGCAAAATACGCAGTATTTT
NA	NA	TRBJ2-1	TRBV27	CASSQERTGNEQFF	TGTGCCAGCAGCCAAGAGCGGACGGGCAATGAGCAGTTCTTC
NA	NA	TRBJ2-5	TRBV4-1	CASSQVERGEETQYF	TGCGCCAGCAGCCAAGTAGAGCGCGGGGAAGAGACCCAGTACTTC
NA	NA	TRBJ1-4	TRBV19	CASRRGFGNEKLFF	TGTGCCAGTAGACGAGGGTTCGGAAATGAAAAACTGTTTTTT